The 18 T cell receptor beta chains in this list originate from one sample, sequenced in a study of lymphopenia after photon versus proton radiotherapy. The method was immunoSEQ multiplex PCR; TCRdb's version includes in-frame clones alone and lacks a portion of them. The data hold 43,000 or so clones, with 65% to 90% observed a single time. The source was peripheral blood, collected from a patient treated with photon-based radiotherapy. These TCRs come from a man aged 40-49 years with gastric cancer.

V gene TRBV20-1 combines with J gene TRBJ2-1, with no clear D. Trimming took 6 bases from V and 6 from J, leaving 6 bases between them. CDR3 length equals 10 residues. Germline-derived CDR1 and CDR2 are DFQATT and SNEGSKA (reference sequence). CDR3 DNA: TGCAGTGCCCCAGGCAATGAGCAGTTCTTC. Residues: CSAPGNEQFF.

This clone was detected only once. The chain combines TRBV7-9 with TRBJ1-2; 8 bases line up with TRBD1. Germline-derived CDR1 and CDR2 are SEHNR and FQNEAQ (reference sequence). J gave up 7 bases and V 5 bases, and 9 bases lay outside the gene matches. This CDR3 has 14 amino acids. Here the CDR3 DNA reads TGTGCCAGCAGCGGTGCGGACAGGGAATCTGGCTACACCTTC. Encoded protein: CASSGADRESGYTF.

This chain connects TRBV6-6 to TRBJ1-3; D gene uncertain. Germline V gene lookup returns CDR1 MNHNY and CDR2 SVGAGI (reference sequence). Trimming pared 7 bases from V and 4 bases from J, leaving 14 bases between. This CDR3 spans 14 amino acids. In DNA, the CDR3 is TGTGCCAGCATGGGTACGAGGGTGGGAAACACCATATATTTT. It encodes CASMGTRVGNTIYF.

J is TRBJ2-1 and V is TRBV27; TRBD1 agrees at 9 bases. The germline CDR1 and CDR2 sequences are MNHEY and SMNVEV (reference sequence). The junction had 11 bases not matched to a gene; V was cut back by 5 bases and J by 12 bases. The CDR3 extends over 14 amino acids. CDR3 DNA: TGTGCCAGCAGTCCCCGGACAGGGGCCCCCGGGCAGTTCTTC. Protein: CASSPRTGAPGQFF.

The J gene is TRBJ1-4, the V gene TRBV19, with a weak D call TRBD1 (5 bases). The CDR3 sequence is 16 residues long. CDR1 LNHDA and CDR2 SQIVND come from the germline V gene (reference sequence). V gave up 6 bases and J gave up 3 bases, with 17 bases separating them. The CDR3 region has the DNA TGTGCCAGTAGCAGAGTCGACGGGACTTCTAATGAAAAACTGTTTTTT. This codes for CASSRVDGTSNEKLFF.

The chain uses TRBV6-6 and TRBJ1-1; maybe TRBD1 (5 bases). The CDR3 loop spans 14 amino acids. CDR1 is MNHNY and CDR2 is SVGAGI in the germline V gene (reference sequence). With 2 bases removed from V and 3 bases from J, the gap between germline ends came to 10 bases. CDR3 loop: CASSYPTDDTEAFF. The CDR3 region has the DNA TGTGCCAGCAGTTACCCGACAGATGACACTGAAGCTTTCTTT.

The rearrangement links TRBV12-5 to TRBJ1-4; 7 nucleotides line up with TRBD1. CDR1 is LGHNT and CDR2 is FRNRAP in the germline V gene. With V trimmed by 5 bases and J by 2 bases, 5 bases remained unmatched. The length of the CDR3 is 15 residues. As DNA, the CDR3 is TGTGCTAGTGGTGCTGGGACAGTTACTAATGAAAAACTGTTTTTT. It is translated as CASGAGTVTNEKLFF.

This clone is a singleton in its sample. The rearrangement links TRBV15 to TRBJ2-5; 7 nucleotides line up with TRBD2. The J call may be in error: the DNA end matches TRBJ2-7 better. The length of the CDR3 is 14 residues. Germline-derived CDR1 and CDR2 are LNHNV and YYDKDF (reference sequence). CDR3 coding DNA: TGTGCCACCAGCCCCGTGGGGGGGATCAACGAGCAGTACTTC. Protein product: CATSPVGGINEQYF.

This chain uses TRBV5-1 with TRBJ2-3; 7 nucleotides line up with TRBD2. CDR1 SGHRS and CDR2 YFSETQ come from the germline V gene. V was pared by 2 bases and J by 4 bases, with 7 bases of the junction left unmatched. The CDR3 extends over 15 amino acids. The CDR3 DNA reads TGCGCCAGCAGCTTAAGCGGGGATTACTCAGATACGCAGTATTTT. Translated, it gives CASSLSGDYSDTQYF. Using reference TRBV5-1 and TRBJ2-3 for the parts outside the CDR3, the full variable domain is KAGVTQTPRYLIKTRGQQVTLSCSPISGHRSVSWYQQTPGQGLQFLFEYFSETQRNKGNFPGRFSGRQFSNSRSEMNVSTLELGDSALYLCASSLSGDYSDTQYFGPGTRLTVL.

The chain links TRBV6-1 to TRBJ1-1, with 7 nucleotides matching TRBD1. Germline V gene lookup returns CDR1 MNHNS and CDR2 SASEGT. The V gene end was trimmed by 6 bases and the J gene end by 4 bases; junction bases not matched to a gene: 5. The CDR3 runs to 13 residues. CDR3 in DNA: TGTGCCAGCAGGGGGTCAGGGGGCACTGAAGCTTTCTTT. Its protein is CASRGSGGTEAFF.

A single count supports this clone. At one of its ends the junction is not consistent with the germline gene, which may arise from a read error. V is TRBV7-9 and J is TRBJ2-1; 7 bases are a match to TRBD2. Germline-derived CDR1 and CDR2 are SEHNR and FQNEAQ (reference sequence). This CDR3 region has 14 residues. The CDR3 is CASSHSGTDKEQFF. The CDR3 DNA sequence: TGTGCCAGCAGTCACAGCGGGACCGACAAGGAGCAGTTCTTC.

Concerning this clone: One end of the junction is discordant with germline, which a read error may explain. The genes are TRBV7-9 and TRBJ2-7, with 12 bases aligning to TRBD1. The CDR3 sequence is 18 residues long. Germline V CDR1 and CDR2: SEHNR, FQNEAQ (reference sequence). CDR3 sequence: CANSLGLGQGAVRDEQYF. Here the CDR3 DNA reads TGTGCCAACAGCTTAGGGTTGGGACAGGGGGCGGTACGTGACGAGCAGTACTTC.

The gene calls are TRBV7-2 and TRBJ1-2; tentatively, D is TRBD1 (6 bases). Germline V gives CDR1 SGHTA, CDR2 FQGNSA. Deletions cut 5 bases from V and 7 bases from J, with 14 bases between. This CDR3 has 13 amino acids. The CDR3 region is CASSPQGVFGYTF. DNA for the CDR3: TGTGCCAGCAGCCCACAGGGAGTCTTTGGCTACACCTTC.

Concerning this clone: A junction end diverges from the germline sequence, so it may reflect a read error. This rearrangement joins TRBV30 to TRBJ1-1; D may be TRBD1 (6 bases). Germline assignment: CDR1 GTSNPN and CDR2 SVGIG (reference sequence). The CDR3 is 13 residues long. The CDR3 nucleotides are TGTGCCTGGAAGGGGACACCGAACCCTGAAGCTTTCTTT. Amino acid sequence: CAWKGTPNPEAFF.

The gene calls are TRBV4-3 and TRBJ1-6, with D maybe TRBD1 (6 bases). Trimming shortened V by 0 bases and J by 10 bases, and 13 bases separated the two germline ends. This CDR3 is built from 15 residues. Germline loops: CDR1 LGHNA, CDR2 YSLEER. In DNA, the CDR3 is TGCGCCAGCAGCCAAGATGGGAAGGGGGAATCACCCCTCCACTTT. Protein: CASSQDGKGESPLHF.

V is TRBV6-1 and J is TRBJ1-3; D gene ambiguous. V shed 3 bases and J shed 3 bases, with 9 bases lying between them. Germline V CDR1 and CDR2: MNHNS, SASEGT. This CDR3 has 14 amino acids. CDR3 sequence reads: CASSDLPIGNTIYF. In DNA, the CDR3 is TGTGCCAGCAGTGACTTGCCCATTGGAAACACCATATATTTT.

This chain joins TRBV5-1 and TRBJ1-6, with D tentatively TRBD1 (6 bases). The CDR3 contains 17 residues. Germline CDR1 SGHRS, CDR2 YFSETQ. The V end lost 1 base, the J end lost 3 bases, and 14 bases lay between the germline ends. For the CDR3, the DNA is TGCGCCAGCAGCTTGTCTGGTAGGGGGATCTATAATTCACCCCTCCACTTT. It specifies CASSLSGRGIYNSPLHF.

This clone was seen only once. This chain connects TRBV6-6 to TRBJ2-2, with TRBD2 as a possible D gene (5 bases). The germline V gene encodes CDR1 MNHNY and CDR2 SVGAGI (reference sequence). This CDR3 spans 14 amino acids. Trimming left V 8 bases short and J 4 bases short, with 14 bases between. DNA of the CDR3: TGTGCCAGCCTTCCGGGAAGAGGCACCGGGGAGCTGTTTTTT. Protein: CASLPGRGTGELFF.